This T cell receptor (beta chain) was observed in a study of CXCR3-negative and CXCR3-positive naive CD8 T cells. Regarding the study as a whole: Against CXCR3-negative naive cells, CXCR3-positive naive cells showed more hydrophobic TRB CDR3s.

Germline lookup yields CDR1 MNHEY and CDR2 SVGEGT. The CDR3 length is 17 residues. Each TRB cDNA library was prepared by 5' RACE (with UMI labels). With the 5' RACE reads reprocessed, TCRdb shows one record per CDR3 protein and no DNA. Its table records approximately 96,000 distinct CDR3 sequences. A note on this clonotype: The antigen remains undetermined.

The clonotype was recovered from a human donor in good health. Some clones in this sample may be carry-over from other donors' samples. Sequenced: naive CXCR3+ CD8+ T cells from blood. Described subset: CD45RO-CCR7+CD27+CD95- naive CD8+ T cells expressing CXCR3 (TNR3+). The chain joins TRBV6-2 or TRBV6-3 to TRBJ1-2; there is no DNA to check the TCRdb D call of TRBD1. CDR3 sequence: CASSYSMSVPGPNGYTF.